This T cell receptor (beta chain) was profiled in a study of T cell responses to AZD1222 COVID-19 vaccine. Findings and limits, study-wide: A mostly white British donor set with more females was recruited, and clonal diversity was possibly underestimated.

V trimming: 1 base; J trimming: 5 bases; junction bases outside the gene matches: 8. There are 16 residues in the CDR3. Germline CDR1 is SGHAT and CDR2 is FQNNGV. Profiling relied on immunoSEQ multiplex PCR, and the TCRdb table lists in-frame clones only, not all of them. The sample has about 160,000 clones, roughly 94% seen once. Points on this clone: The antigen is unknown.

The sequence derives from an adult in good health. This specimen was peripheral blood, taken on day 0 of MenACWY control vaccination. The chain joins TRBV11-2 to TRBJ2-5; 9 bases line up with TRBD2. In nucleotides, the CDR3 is TGTGCCAGCAGCTTAGTAGCAGCGGGAGGAGGTGAGACCCAGTACTTC. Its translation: CASSLVAAGGGETQYF. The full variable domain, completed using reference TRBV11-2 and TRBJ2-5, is EAGVAQSPRYKIIEKRQSVAFWCNPISGHATLYWYQQILGQGPKLLIQFQNNGVVDDSQLPKDRFSAERLKGVDSTLKIQPAKLEDSAVYLCASSLVAAGGGETQYFGPGTRLLVL.